Listed below are T cell receptor beta chains from one sample, sequenced in a study of blood T cell repertoires in COVID-19. TCRdb's copy holds only in-frame clones and misses some; the assay was immunoSEQ multiplex PCR. This table holds under 150,000 clones, about 80% found once. Input material: PBMCs or T cells enriched from blood (not recorded which). These receptor sequences come from a man between 40 and 49 years old with acute COVID-19. CDR3s include the opening cysteine and the closing phenylalanine or tryptophan. A D gene is named only where the DNA matches it firmly. For some rows the clone size is stated as once, few or many, or as a class when expanded; others skip it.

J gene | V gene | D gene | CDR3 length | clone size | CDR3 DNA | CDR3 protein
TRBJ2-7 | TRBV24-1 | - | 11 | - | TGTGCCACCAGTGACATGTACGAGCAGTACTTC | CATSDMYEQYF
TRBJ2-1 | TRBV29-1 | TRBD1 | 11 | - | TGCAGCGGGGACAGGGCAAATGAGCAGTTCTTC | CSGDRANEQFF
TRBJ1-2 | TRBV5-5 | TRBD1 | 13 | - | TGTGCCAGCAGCTCAGCAGGGGGATTTGGCTACACCTTC | CASSSAGGFGYTF
TRBJ1-1 | TRBV7-3 | - | 12 | - | TGTGCCAGCAGCTTAGGGGGGGCTGAAGCTTTCTTT | CASSLGGAEAFF
TRBJ2-6 | TRBV19 | - | 16 | - | TGTGCCAGTAGTATAGATAGGGGAACTGGGGCCAACGTCCTGACTTTC | CASSIDRGTGANVLTF
TRBJ1-3 | TRBV5-8 | - | 16 | - | TGTGCCAGCACCCGGGGAAGCCCCACGGAAGGAAACACCATATATTTT | CASTRGSPTEGNTIYF
TRBJ1-6 | TRBV2 | - | 15 | - | TGTGCCAGCACCCCGGACAGATTAAATAATTCACCCCTCCACTTT | CASTPDRLNNSPLHF
TRBJ2-7 | TRBV7-9 | - | 15 | - | TGTGCCAGCAGCTTAGAAGGGGTTTTGGCCTACGAGCAGTACTTC | CASSLEGVLAYEQYF
TRBJ2-3 | TRBV5-1 | TRBD2 | 14 | - | TGCGCCAGCAGCTTGGATGGTAGCGGGGATACGCAGTATTTT | CASSLDGSGDTQYF
TRBJ2-1 | TRBV29-1 | - | 17 | - | TGCAGCGTTGACCCCGGACAGGGGACTAGCTCCTACAATGAGCAGTTCTTC | CSVDPGQGTSSYNEQFF
TRBJ1-2 | TRBV12-3/TRBV12-4 | - | 13 | - | TGTGCCAGCAGCGAAACAGGATTCTATGGCTACACCTTC | CASSETGFYGYTF
TRBJ2-7 | TRBV10-3 | - | 14 | once | TGTGCCATCAGTGGGGCCGCCAACTCCTACGAGCAGTACTTC | CAISGAANSYEQYF
TRBJ2-7 | TRBV3-1/TRBV3-2 | - | 15 | - | TGTGCCAGCAGCCAAGATCAGTTGACAGACTACGAGCAGTACTTC | CASSQDQLTDYEQYF
TRBJ2-5 | TRBV5-1 | TRBD2 | 15 | - | TGCGCCAGCAGCTTACGCGGGGGGGCAGGAGAGACCCAGTACTTC | CASSLRGGAGETQYF
TRBJ1-2 | TRBV3-1/TRBV3-2 | - | 15 | - | TGTGCCAGCAGCCAAGAAGAGCGGCAGCGGAATGGCTACACCTTC | CASSQEERQRNGYTF
TRBJ2-4 | TRBV18 | - | 13 | - | TGTGCCAGCTCACCAGCAGGGTTGGGCATTCAGTACTTC | CASSPAGLGIQYF
TRBJ2-3 | TRBV7-9 | - | 15 | - | TGTGCCAGCAGCTTATCAGGGCAGGCGACAGATACGCAGTATTTT | CASSLSGQATDTQYF
TRBJ1-2 | TRBV19 | - | 13 | - | TGTGCCAGTAGTCCTCGGACACCCTATGGCTACACCTTC | CASSPRTPYGYTF
TRBJ2-7 | TRBV25-1 | TRBD1 | 13 | - | TGTGCCAGTAACAGGGGTGAAGCCTACGAGCAGTACTTC | CASNRGEAYEQYF
TRBJ2-2 | TRBV4-2 | - | 17 | - | TGTGCCAGCAGCCAAGCAGAGGACATCAAGTTCACCGGGGAGCTGTTTTTT | CASSQAEDIKFTGELFF
TRBJ2-7 | TRBV3-1/TRBV3-2 | TRBD2 | 14 | - | TGTGCCAGCAGCCTCGGGACTAGGGGGTACGAGCAGTACTTC | CASSLGTRGYEQYF
TRBJ2-7 | TRBV30 | - | 11 | few | TGTGCCTGGAGATTGCAGGTCGAGCAGTACTTC | CAWRLQVEQYF
TRBJ2-3 | TRBV19 | TRBD2 | 15 | - | TGTGCCAGTAGAGACGGGGGGGCGAAGACAGATACGCAGTATTTT | CASRDGGAKTDTQYF
TRBJ2-1 | TRBV5-1 | - | 16 | - | TGCGCCAGCAGTTTGCTAGTAAGTAGCGGATACAATGAGCAGTTCTTC | CASSLLVSSGYNEQFF
TRBJ2-7 | TRBV27 | TRBD2 | 17 | - | TGTGCCAGCAGTTCGATCCGGACTAGTGGGCCACTGTACGAGCAGTACTTC | CASSSIRTSGPLYEQYF